The 28 T cell receptor beta chains given below trace back to one sample, sequenced in a study of cytomegalovirus exposure and HLA in healthy donors. The PCR contained 60 Vbeta and 13 Jbeta primers. The table came from immunoSEQ multiplex PCR; TCRdb's copy has only in-frame clones and leaves some out. Altogether about 200,000 clones are present, around 80% being singletons, with the ten largest covering about 3%. The material sequenced was PBMCs. These receptors all come from a man aged 30-40 years in good health and CMV-seronegative.

The chain recombines TRBV28 with TRBJ2-5; D is unresolved. The J call may be faulty, since TRBJ2-7 better matches the DNA end. Germline values: CDR1 MDHEN, CDR2 SYDVKM. The CDR3 contains 14 residues. In DNA, the CDR3 is TGTGCCAGCAGTACCTCCACCGCTACCTACGAGCAGTACTTC. It encodes CASSTSTATYEQYF.

This clone occurred once. The gene calls are TRBV5-1 and TRBJ1-6; tentatively, D is TRBD1 (5 bases). The CDR3 runs 16 residues. Germline CDR1 SGHRS, CDR2 YFSETQ. V lost 5 bases, J lost 7 bases, and 19 bases lay in between. The CDR3 DNA reads as TGCGCCAGCAGTTCGGGTCTGGGACTGACCAATTCACCCCTCCACTTT. This codes for CASSSGLGLTNSPLHF.

The chain links TRBV18 to TRBJ2-2, with D uncertain. The CDR3 is 16 residues long. With 3 bases removed from V and 2 bases from J, the gap between germline ends came to 13 bases. Germline values: CDR1 KGHSH, CDR2 LQKENI. The CDR3 is CASSPSPSANTGELFF. DNA for the CDR3: TGTGCCAGCTCACCCTCCCCGAGCGCCAACACCGGGGAGCTGTTTTTT.

This chain links TRBV7-9 with TRBJ2-7; possibly TRBD1 for D (5 bases). V was pared by 5 bases and J by 6 bases, with 14 bases between. The CDR3 has 13 amino acids. Germline V gives CDR1 SEHNR, CDR2 FQNEAQ (reference sequence). DNA for the CDR3: TGTGCCAGCAGCCCTGACAGAATCTTCGAGCAGTACTTC. This encodes CASSPDRIFEQYF.

V is TRBV4-1 and J is TRBJ1-3; tentative D call: TRBD1 (5 bases). This CDR3 region has 16 residues. Deletions cut 0 bases from V and 0 bases from J, with 9 bases between. Germline V CDR1 and CDR2: MGHRA, YSYEKL. CDR3 sequence (DNA): TGCGCCAGCAGCCAAGATACAGGTCACTCTGGAAACACCATATATTTT. It codes for CASSQDTGHSGNTIYF.

The J gene is TRBJ1-2, the V gene TRBV14; the D gene is possibly TRBD1 (5 bases). There are 16 residues in the CDR3. CDR1 is SGHDN, CDR2 FVKESK, per germline. The V end was cut by 3 bases, the J end by 4 bases, with 18 bases between. CDR3 in amino acids: CASSQGRGRQSYGYTF. DNA of the CDR3: TGTGCCAGCAGCCAGGGGCGCGGAAGACAGAGCTATGGCTACACCTTC. The entire variable domain, with the rest obtained from reference TRBV14 and TRBJ1-2, is as follows: EAGVTQFPSHSVIEKGQTVTLRCDPISGHDNLYWYRRVMGKEIKFLLHFVKESKQDESGMPNNRFLAERTGGTYSTLKVQPAELEDSGVYFCASSQGRGRQSYGYTFGSGTRLTVV.

This clone has a single count. The chain is built from TRBV4-3 and TRBJ2-2, with 12 bases identical to TRBD1. The V gene's germline CDR1 is LGHNA and CDR2 YSLEER. The CDR3 contains 19 residues. The V and J ends lost 3 bases and 6 bases, in that order; junction bases with no gene match: 14. DNA of the CDR3: TGCGCCAGCAGCCATGAGCTCATCCGGGACAGGGGGCCATCCGGGGAGCTGTTTTTT. It codes for CASSHELIRDRGPSGELFF.

The rearrangement joins TRBV7-2 to TRBJ2-1; D gene uncertain. Trimming left V 3 bases short and J 15 bases short, with 15 bases between. Germline CDR1 SGHTA, CDR2 FQGNSA. This CDR3 contains 12 residues. The CDR3, as DNA: TGTGCCAGCAGCTTGGATACAGCACATTTGTTCTTC. Encoded protein: CASSLDTAHLFF. The whole variable domain, filled in from reference TRBV7-2 and TRBJ2-1, reads GAGVSQSPSNKVTEKGKDVELRCDPISGHTALYWYRQSLGQGLEFLIYFQGNSAPDKSGLPSDRFSAERTGGSVSTLTIQRTQQEDSAVYLCASSLDTAHLFFGPGTRLTVL.

Turning to this clone: The germline gene is not matched at one end of the junction; a read error may be the cause. This sequence joins TRBV7-9 and TRBJ2-1; D is unresolved. Germline V CDR1 and CDR2: SEHNR, FQNEAQ (reference sequence). The CDR3 is 14 amino acids. CDR3 amino acids: CSSSLGALYNEQFF. The CDR3 DNA reads as TGTTCCAGCAGCTTAGGTGCGCTCTACAATGAGCAGTTCTTC.

V and J are TRBV6-5 and TRBJ1-1; the D gene is possibly TRBD1 (5 bases). Germline V lookup: CDR1 MNHEY, CDR2 SVGAGI. CDR3 length equals 15 residues. Trimming cost V 2 bases and J 4 bases, with 14 bases left between them. In nucleotides, the CDR3 is TGTGCCAGCAGTTACGGTCAAATGGGGGGCACTGAAGCTTTCTTT. Protein sequence: CASSYGQMGGTEAFF.

This clone was observed a few times. The chain combines TRBV5-4 with TRBJ2-1, with D maybe TRBD1 (5 bases). Germline V lookup: CDR1 SGHNT, CDR2 YYREEE (reference sequence). Deletions cut 4 bases from V and 0 bases from J, with 14 bases between. This CDR3 contains 16 residues. The CDR3 sequence: CASSPQVRSSYNEQFF. The CDR3 region has the DNA TGTGCCAGCAGCCCACAGGTGCGCAGCTCCTACAATGAGCAGTTCTTC.

The V gene is TRBV7-2, the J gene TRBJ2-5, with 9 nucleotides matching TRBD2. V dropped 1 base and J dropped 5; count of bases not matched to a gene: 5. Germline V gene lookup returns CDR1 SGHTA and CDR2 FQGNSA. The CDR3 has 15 residues. This chain's CDR3 is CASSLGAGGPETQYF. The CDR3 DNA reads TGTGCCAGCAGCTTAGGGGCGGGGGGGCCGGAGACCCAGTACTTC. The variable domain in full, completed from reference TRBV7-2 and TRBJ2-5, reads GAGVSQSPSNKVTEKGKDVELRCDPISGHTALYWYRQSLGQGLEFLIYFQGNSAPDKSGLPSDRFSAERTGGSVSTLTIQRTQQEDSAVYLCASSLGAGGPETQYFGPGTRLLVL.

In nucleotides, the CDR3 is TGTGCCAGCAGCGCAATACTAGCGGGGTCCAGGGTCGCGAACACCGGGGAGCTGTTTTTT. Its protein product is CASSAILAGSRVANTGELFF. The chain carries TRBV27 and TRBJ2-2; TRBD2 matches at 10 bases. CDR1 is MNHEY and CDR2 is SMNVEV in the germline V gene (reference sequence). Trimming cost V 6 bases and J 0 bases; bases outside gene matches: 16. The CDR3 loop spans 20 amino acids.

V is TRBV4-1 and J is TRBJ2-7, with a tentative D call TRBD2 (5 bases). The CDR3 is made up of 13 amino acids. The V gene lost 2 bases and the J gene lost 5 bases, with 10 bases spanning the gap. Germline V CDR1 and CDR2: MGHRA, YSYEKL. Here the CDR3 reads CASSQPPGNEQYF. Written as DNA, the CDR3 is TGCGCCAGCAGCCAACCACCGGGGAACGAGCAGTACTTC.

The chain combines TRBV7-9 with TRBJ2-1; 7 nucleotides match TRBD1. CDR1 is SEHNR and CDR2 is FQNEAQ in the germline V gene (reference sequence). The V and J ends lost 7 bases and 8 bases, in that order; junction bases with no gene match: 17. This CDR3 is built from 16 residues. The CDR3 protein is CASTTLPGQPLDEQFF. The CDR3 bases are TGTGCCAGCACCACCCTTCCGGGACAGCCTTTAGATGAGCAGTTCTTC.

The chain recombines TRBV5-4 with TRBJ2-3, with D tentatively TRBD1 (6 bases). V lost 4 bases and J 1 base, leaving 19 bases between the germline ends. CDR3 length equals 17 residues. CDR1 and CDR2 (germline): SGHNT, YYREEE (reference sequence). CDR3 DNA sequence: TGTGCCAGCAGCGGACCGACAGGTACCTTCGGCACAGATACGCAGTATTTT. It is translated as CASSGPTGTFGTDTQYF.

The CDR3 is CASSKSTREQYF. In DNA, the CDR3 is TGTGCCAGCAGCAAATCCACTAGAGAGCAGTACTTC. The V and J genes are TRBV21-1 and TRBJ2-7; the D call of TRBD2 is as the table states it, not checked on the DNA. TRBV21-1 corresponds to a pseudogene. The CDR3 sequence is 12 residues long.

The chain employs TRBV6-5 and TRBJ2-3; 7 bases line up with TRBD1. V gave up 6 bases and J gave up 3 bases; unmatched junction bases: 6. CDR3 length: 14 amino acids. Germline values: CDR1 MNHEY, CDR2 SVGAGI. CDR3 in amino acids: CASRVGGGTDTQYF. The CDR3 nucleotides are TGTGCCAGCAGGGTAGGGGGCGGGACAGATACGCAGTATTTT.

On this clone itself: Other DNA sequences of this sample code for an identical CDR3. The chain joins TRBV13 to TRBJ2-1; possibly TRBD2 for D (6 bases). The V and J ends lost 0 bases and 8 bases respectively, with 11 bases between them. The CDR3 is 14 residues long. Germline CDR1 reads PRHDT; CDR2 reads FYEKMQ (reference sequence). The CDR3 DNA follows: TGTGCCAGCAGCTTAGGCTCGCGGGGATATGAGCAGTTCTTC. It specifies CASSLGSRGYEQFF. Drawing the rest from reference TRBV13 and TRBJ2-1, the complete variable domain is AAGVIQSPRHLIKEKRETATLKCYPIPRHDTVYWYQQGPGQDPQFLISFYEKMQSDKGSIPDRFSAQQFSDYHSELNMSSLELGDSALYFCASSLGSRGYEQFFGPGTRLTVL.

V gene TRBV6-6 combines with J gene TRBJ2-5; TRBD2 matches 13 bases. V shed 1 base, J shed 3 bases, and the junction held 2 bases outside the gene matches. The CDR3 totals 16 residues. CDR1 and CDR2 from the germline V gene are MNHNY and SVGAGI (reference sequence). The CDR3 is CASSYLGLAGEETQYF. The CDR3 coding sequence is TGTGCCAGCAGTTACTTAGGACTAGCGGGGGAAGAGACCCAGTACTTC.

The rearrangement uses TRBV4-1 and TRBJ1-2, with 12 positions matching TRBD1. V shed 1 base, J shed 5 bases, and the junction held 5 bases outside the gene matches. The CDR3 loop spans 16 amino acids. Germline CDR1 MGHRA, CDR2 YSYEKL. The DNA of the CDR3 is TGCGCCAGCAGCCAAGTTCCGGGACAGGGGGCTTATGGCTACACCTTC. It codes for CASSQVPGQGAYGYTF.

V usage is TRBV11-2 and J usage is TRBJ1-2, with D possibly being TRBD1 (5 bases). With 1 base removed from V and 5 bases from J, the gap between germline ends came to 11 bases. Germline assignment: CDR1 SGHAT and CDR2 FQNNGV. This CDR3 comprises 14 residues. CDR3 amino acids: CASSLVSRDYGYTF. DNA of the CDR3: TGTGCCAGCAGCTTAGTTTCCAGGGATTATGGCTACACCTTC.

This clone was counted once. The J gene is TRBJ2-3, the V gene TRBV9; D may be TRBD1 (7 bases). V dropped 0 bases and J dropped 0 bases, with 11 bases sitting between them. The germline gives CDR1 SGDLS, CDR2 YYNGEE. The CDR3 is 16 amino acids. The CDR3 spells CASSVAGGQSTDTQYF. The CDR3 DNA reads TGTGCCAGCAGCGTAGCCGGGGGACAGAGCACAGATACGCAGTATTTT.

The rearrangement uses TRBV4-1 and TRBJ1-5; the D gene is possibly TRBD1 (5 bases). V was pared by 0 bases and J by 5 bases, with 11 bases between. This CDR3 has 15 residues. Germline lookup yields CDR1 MGHRA and CDR2 YSYEKL. In DNA, the CDR3 is TGCGCCAGCAGCCAAGATCTAGGGGTAGATCAGCCCCAGCATTTT. Amino acid sequence: CASSQDLGVDQPQHF.

The chain employs TRBV14 and TRBJ2-2, with D tentatively TRBD1 (6 bases). Looked up from germline, CDR1 is SGHDN and CDR2 is FVKESK. The germline V and J ends were trimmed by 5 bases and 1 base, with 8 bases remaining between them. The CDR3 runs to 14 residues. CDR3 amino acids: CASSVQGNTGELFF. The CDR3 nucleotides read TGTGCCAGCAGCGTACAGGGGAACACCGGGGAGCTGTTTTTT.

This clone was observed a few times. The chain recombines TRBV28 with TRBJ1-4, with a tentative D call TRBD1 (5 bases). The length of the CDR3 is 14 residues. The V end was cut by 4 bases, the J end by 1 base, with 7 bases between. Per the germline V gene, CDR1 is MDHEN and CDR2 is SYDVKM. This CDR3 reads CASSYQGTNEKLFF. In DNA, the CDR3 is TGTGCCAGCAGTTACCAGGGAACTAATGAAAAACTGTTTTTT.

This clone was detected only a few times. The chain carries TRBV9 and TRBJ2-5, with 12 bases fitting TRBD2. The CDR3 is made up of 15 amino acids. V was clipped by 3 bases and J by 5 bases; unmatched bases: 5. CDR1 is SGDLS and CDR2 is YYNGEE in the germline V gene. CDR3 coding DNA: TGTGCCAGCAGCGCCAGACTAGCGGGGGCGGAGACCCAGTACTTC. The encoded protein is CASSARLAGAETQYF.

On this clone itself: One end of the junction fails to match germline, which may point to a read error. The chain links TRBV28 to TRBJ2-6; maybe TRBD1 (5 bases). CDR1 is MDHEN and CDR2 is SYDVKM in the germline V gene. This CDR3 region has 16 residues. The CDR3 DNA follows: TGTGCCAGCAAAAGGGTCCTGCCGCTTGGGGCCAGCGTCCTGACTTTC. Translated, it gives CASKRVLPLGASVLTF.